Listed here is a single T cell receptor (beta chain). Its antigen is currently unknown. The entry originates in a study of blood T cells in healthy people across ages. General study findings and limits: Any changes in expanded clonotypes were possibly confounded, as donor CMV status remained unknown.

Germline V CDR1 and CDR2: SGHRS, YFSETQ. The V segment lost 4 bases and the J segment 3 bases; nucleotides outside the gene matches: 10. The length of the CDR3 is 16 residues. A J-beta primer mix and a sample-barcoded 5' primer were used in a second PCR of about 7 to 12 cycles. Through a template-switch adaptor with 12 random nucleotides, each cDNA molecule received a tag. All samples gave at least 2.5 million CDR3-containing paired-end reads. MiXCR was run by TCRdb on the 5' RACE reads, yielding one entry per CDR3 protein. The profile shows approximately 900,000 distinct CDR3 sequences, approximately 32% of them singletons. This sample was also put to use in a study of T cells of mothers and their children. That publication notes: Detection of persistent microchimeric T cell clones did not occur.

Sequencing was carried out using blood. This sequence joins TRBV5-1 and TRBJ1-1; 9 nucleotides agree with TRBD1. This TCR came from a middle-aged woman in good health. The CDR3 DNA reads TGCGCCAGCAGCGAACTACAGGGGGCGCGGGACACTGAAGCTTTCTTT. The encoded protein is CASSELQGARDTEAFF. Variable domain in full (rest from reference TRBV5-1 and TRBJ1-1): KAGVTQTPRYLIKTRGQQVTLSCSPISGHRSVSWYQQTPGQGLQFLFEYFSETQRNKGNFPGRFSGRQFSNSRSEMNVSTLELGDSALYLCASSELQGARDTEAFFGQGTRLTVV.